This T cell receptor (beta chain) was found in a study of cytomegalovirus exposure and HLA in healthy donors. Points from the study as a whole: TCR beta chains numbering some 160 were designated cytomegalovirus-associated. A few chains linked to CMV were shown in vitro to be specific for CMV antigens.

Remarks on this clone: As yet, its antigen is unknown.

Vbeta (60) and Jbeta (13) primers were used in the PCR. Method: immunoSEQ multiplex PCR; TCRdb's copy keeps in-frame clones and lacks some. There are 310,000 or so clones in the sample; about 90% occur only once, and less than 2.5% lies in the top ten. The source material was PBMCs. This TCR was sampled from a woman younger than 35 in good health and CMV-seronegative.

This CDR3 reads CASSPQGDRNQPQHF. The DNA for the CDR3 is TGTGCCAGCTCACCACAAGGAGACCGTAATCAGCCCCAGCATTTT. The genes are TRBV18 and TRBJ1-5; no clear D. The CDR3 sequence is 15 residues long. Trimming cost V 1 base and J 4 bases, with 11 bases left between them. Germline CDR1 reads KGHSH; CDR2 reads LQKENI.